This T cell receptor beta chain was captured in a study of T cell responses to AZD1222 COVID-19 vaccine. Study background: Second doses at about 4 or about 12 weeks were pooled. Study results and caveats: Baseline seropositives among AZD1222 recipients totaled only 5 to 7. Two doses of AZD1222 preceded a rise in Spike-specific TCR breadth and depth.

This table comes from immunoSEQ multiplex PCR, and its TCRdb copy is limited to in-frame clones, with some not included. The sample carries roughly 200,000 clones, 85% to 95% recorded once. Trimming took off 8 bases at V and 5 bases at J, with 15 bases between the two ends. CDR3 length: 13 amino acids. Germline-derived CDR1 and CDR2 are SNHLY and FYNNEI. Comments on this clone: Its antigen is as yet unknown.

The chain joins TRBV2 to TRBJ1-2, with D perhaps TRBD1 (6 bases). This TCR was sampled from an adult in good health. The source material was peripheral blood, sampled on day 0 of AZD1222 vaccination. The CDR3 sequence: CASPEGVSYGYTF. The CDR3 DNA is TGTGCCAGCCCGGAGGGGGTCTCTTATGGCTACACCTTC.